The rows below give T cell receptor beta chains drawn from one sample of a study of blood T cell repertoires in COVID-19. Sequencing was performed with immunoSEQ multiplex PCR; in TCRdb, only in-frame clones are kept and a portion is missing. The sample lists 450,000 or so clones; roughly 91% were seen once. Input material: PBMCs or T cells enriched from blood (not recorded which). These receptors all stem from a man between 18 and 29 years old who had recovered from COVID-19. CDR3s include the opening cysteine and the closing phenylalanine or tryptophan. D genes are given only for firm matches. Size tells how often a clone was seen (once, few, many) or the class of an expanded clone, and some rows leave it out.

len | abundance | j_gene | v_gene | d_gene | CDR3nt | CDR3aa
13 | NA | TRBJ1-5 | TRBV6-5 | NA | TGTGCCAGCACCGACAGTCTCAATATGCCCCAGCATTTT | CASTDSLNMPQHF
17 | NA | TRBJ1-2 | TRBV25-1 | TRBD1 | TGTGCCAGCAGTGCCACCAGACAGGGGAGGTGGAACTATGGCTACACCTTC | CASSATRQGRWNYGYTF
16 | NA | TRBJ1-6 | TRBV7-6 | NA | TGTGCCAGCAGCTCCCTCGGGACATGGGATAATTCACCCCTCCACTTT | CASSSLGTWDNSPLHF
15 | once | TRBJ1-1 | TRBV19 | NA | TGTGCCAGTAGTAGGGGAGGGTACGAGAACACTGAAGCTTTCTTT | CASSRGGYENTEAFF
15 | NA | TRBJ2-1 | TRBV30 | NA | TGTGCCTGGAGTGTACCTCGCGGGATCCCGAATGAGCAGTTCTTC | CAWSVPRGIPNEQFF
15 | NA | TRBJ1-6 | TRBV25-1 | TRBD1 | TGTGCCAGCAGCGCGACGGGACAGGGCAATTCACCCCTCCACTTT | CASSATGQGNSPLHF
16 | once | TRBJ2-1 | TRBV2 | TRBD1 | TGTGCCAGCAGTGAACCGGGACAGGGAAGGAACAATGAGCAGTTCTTC | CASSEPGQGRNNEQFF
14 | NA | TRBJ1-2 | TRBV5-6 | NA | TGTGCCAGCAGCCATCGGGACACCCGCTATGGCTACACCTTC | CASSHRDTRYGYTF
15 | NA | TRBJ1-1 | TRBV27 | NA | TGTGCCAGCAGTTTACAGCGAACAGGGCACACTGAAGCTTTCTTT | CASSLQRTGHTEAFF
14 | NA | TRBJ1-2 | TRBV3-1/TRBV3-2 | NA | TGTGCCAGCAGCGCCACCGGGGGGGGTCACGCCTACACCTTC | CASSATGGGHAYTF
16 | NA | TRBJ2-2 | TRBV9 | TRBD2 | TGTGCCAGCAGCGCCCTAGCGGGGCGAGGCACCGGGGAGCTGTTTTTT | CASSALAGRGTGELFF
15 | NA | TRBJ1-5 | TRBV5-1 | TRBD1 | TGCGCCAGCAGCTTGCTCGGGCAGGGGGATCAGCCCCAGCATTTT | CASSLLGQGDQPQHF
14 | NA | TRBJ2-1 | TRBV2 | NA | TGTGCCAGCAGGGCGGGGGCAGCCTACAATGAGCAGTTCTTC | CASRAGAAYNEQFF
13 | NA | TRBJ2-7 | TRBV9 | NA | TGTGCCAGCAGCGTAGAACTAAGCCGCGAGCAGTACTTC | CASSVELSREQYF
16 | NA | TRBJ2-3 | TRBV18 | TRBD1 | TGTGCCAGCTCACCAGCCGGGACAGAGTTCACAGATACGCAGTATTTT | CASSPAGTEFTDTQYF
16 | NA | TRBJ2-5 | TRBV3-1/TRBV3-2 | NA | TGTGCCAGCAGCCAAGGGGGTAGGGGGACCCAAGAGACCCAGTACTTC | CASSQGGRGTQETQYF
13 | NA | TRBJ1-3 | TRBV12-3/TRBV12-4 | NA | TGTGCCAGCAGTTTCTACTCTGGAAACACCATATATTTT | CASSFYSGNTIYF
12 | NA | TRBJ2-2 | TRBV4-1 | NA | TGCGCCAGCAGCCAAGGGCATGAGGAGCTGTTTTTT | CASSQGHEELFF
13 | NA | TRBJ2-3 | TRBV2 | NA | TGTGCCAGCTCGGTAGGGGCGGCAGATACGCAGTATTTT | CASSVGAADTQYF
14 | NA | TRBJ2-7 | TRBV5-1 | TRBD1 | TGCGCCAGCAGCCCCGGGACAGGGGTGCCCGAGCAGTACTTC | CASSPGTGVPEQYF
15 | few | TRBJ1-1 | TRBV4-2 | NA | TGTGCCAGCAGCCTCTCTGACACCATGAACACTGAAGCTTTCTTT | CASSLSDTMNTEAFF
15 | NA | TRBJ2-1 | TRBV24-1 | TRBD2 | TGTGCCACCGCACAGACTAGCGGAGCAGGGGATGAGCAGTTCTTC | CATAQTSGAGDEQFF
13 | NA | TRBJ2-3 | TRBV7-9 | TRBD1 | TGTGCCAGCAGCTCGACAGGGACAGATACGCAGTATTTT | CASSSTGTDTQYF
13 | NA | TRBJ1-1 | TRBV5-5 | NA | TGTGCCAGCTGCCAAGGTCGGGACACTGAAGCTTTCTTT | CASCQGRDTEAFF
12 | NA | TRBJ1-3 | TRBV5-5 | NA | TGTGCCAGCAGCTTAGGGGTAAACACCATATATTTT | CASSLGVNTIYF
16 | NA | TRBJ2-7 | TRBV5-1 | TRBD1 | TGCGCCAGCAGCTTCACCGGACAGGGGGTTTCTCCCGAGCAGTACTTC | CASSFTGQGVSPEQYF
16 | NA | TRBJ2-3 | TRBV30 | TRBD1 | TGTGCCTGGAGGGCGGGGACAGGTACAATCACAGATACGCAGTATTTT | CAWRAGTGTITDTQYF
14 | once | TRBJ2-1 | TRBV3-1/TRBV3-2 | TRBD2 | TGTGCCAGCAGCCAAGGGGGGGGGAGGGATGAGCAGTTCTTC | CASSQGGGRDEQFF
13 | NA | TRBJ1-1 | TRBV18 | NA | TGTGCCAGCTTTATGACAGGAAACACTGAAGCTTTCTTT | CASFMTGNTEAFF
12 | NA | TRBJ1-4 | TRBV18 | NA | TGTGCCAGCTCACAGAACTTAGAAAAACTGTTTTTT | CASSQNLEKLFF
14 | NA | TRBJ2-7 | TRBV27 | NA | TGTGCCAGCAGACCTACAGAGTACTCCTACGAGCAGTACTTC | CASRPTEYSYEQYF
13 | NA | TRBJ1-5 | TRBV2 | NA | TGTGCCAGCAGTGACAGTAGCAATCAGCCCCAGCATTTT | CASSDSSNQPQHF
13 | NA | TRBJ1-1 | TRBV18 | NA | TGTGCCAGCTCACCACCTTTACGGGCTGAAGCTTTCTTT | CASSPPLRAEAFF
14 | once | TRBJ1-2 | TRBV24-1 | NA | TGTGCCACCAGTGATGGCGGAGCGAACTATGGCTACACCTTC | CATSDGGANYGYTF
15 | NA | TRBJ1-2 | TRBV5-1 | NA | TGCGCCAGCAGCGCCGACAGGAGTAACCTCTATGGCTACACCTTC | CASSADRSNLYGYTF
16 | NA | TRBJ1-1 | TRBV6-6 | TRBD1 | TGTGCCAGCAGAGACCGGGACAGGGGGCGATACACTGAAGCTTTCTTT | CASRDRDRGRYTEAFF
14 | NA | TRBJ1-2 | TRBV19 | TRBD1 | TGTGCCAGTAGCGCGACAGGGTCTAACTATGGCTACACCTTC | CASSATGSNYGYTF
15 | NA | TRBJ1-5 | TRBV28 | TRBD1 | TGTGCCAGCAGTTTTTACAGGGGGTCCCATCAGCCCCAGCATTTT | CASSFYRGSHQPQHF
13 | NA | TRBJ1-1 | TRBV18 | NA | TGTGCCAGCTCATCAAGAGTAGACACTGAAGCTTTCTTT | CASSSRVDTEAFF
17 | NA | TRBJ1-4 | TRBV4-1 | TRBD1 | TGCGCCAGCAGCCAAGTGGGGGTGGACAGGTCTAATGAAAAACTGTTTTTT | CASSQVGVDRSNEKLFF
16 | once | TRBJ2-3 | TRBV10-1 | TRBD2 | TGCGCCAGCAGTGAAGGAACTAGCGGGATCACAGATACGCAGTATTTT | CASSEGTSGITDTQYF
15 | NA | TRBJ2-7 | TRBV7-2 | TRBD2 | TGTGCCAGCAGCTTAGCTAGCGGGGGGGCCCACGAGCAGTACTTC | CASSLASGGAHEQYF
15 | NA | TRBJ1-2 | TRBV24-1 | TRBD1 | TGTGCCACCAGTGATCCCGGGACAGGGGGCCATGGCTACACCTTC | CATSDPGTGGHGYTF
14 | NA | TRBJ1-1 | TRBV2 | NA | TGTGCCAGCAGTGATGAGGGTGCGAACACTGAAGCTTTCTTT | CASSDEGANTEAFF
13 | NA | TRBJ1-1 | TRBV12-3/TRBV12-4 | NA | TGTGCCAGCAGAACTCAGGGGATCACTGAAGCTTTCTTT | CASRTQGITEAFF
15 | NA | TRBJ1-1 | TRBV11-2 | NA | TGTGCCAGCAGCTCTAACAGGAAGATGAACACTGAAGCTTTCTTT | CASSSNRKMNTEAFF
14 | NA | TRBJ1-5 | TRBV28 | NA | TGTGCCAGCAGTTTTCCGGTTATAACGGGGCCCCAGCATTTT | CASSFPVITGPQHF
15 | NA | TRBJ1-5 | TRBV27 | NA | TGTGCCAGCAGTTTGGTCTGGGGGCCAGATCAGCCCCAGCATTTT | CASSLVWGPDQPQHF
14 | NA | TRBJ1-3 | TRBV9 | NA | TGTGCCAGCAGCGACAGGAACTCTGGAAACACCATATATTTT | CASSDRNSGNTIYF
14 | NA | TRBJ2-7 | TRBV7-9 | NA | TGTGCCAGCAGCCCCCCAAGCGATCGATGGCAGCAGTACTTC | CASSPPSDRWQQYF
14 | once | TRBJ1-4 | TRBV2 | NA | TGTGCCAGCAGATATCCAGGGGCCGGTGAAAAACTGTTTTTT | CASRYPGAGEKLFF
14 | NA | TRBJ2-7 | TRBV30 | NA | TGTGCCTGGAGTTACATTGGGCAGAGCTACGAGCAGTACTTC | CAWSYIGQSYEQYF
15 | NA | TRBJ1-4 | TRBV19 | NA | TGTGCCAGCAGCATCCAGGGTTCACGTAATGAAAAACTGTTTTTT | CASSIQGSRNEKLFF
14 | NA | TRBJ2-6 | TRBV6-5 | NA | TGTGCCAGCAGTCCTAGCTCTGGGGCCAACGTCCTGACTTTC | CASSPSSGANVLTF
11 | NA | TRBJ2-5 | TRBV29-1 | NA | TGCAGCGCCAACAGGGGAGGGACCCAGTACTTC | CSANRGGTQYF
15 | NA | TRBJ1-4 | TRBV19 | TRBD1 | TGTGTCAGTAGTATGTCGGCAGGGGGGAATGAAAAACTGTTTTTT | CVSSMSAGGNEKLFF
14 | once | TRBJ1-1 | TRBV9 | TRBD1 | TGTGCCAGCAGCAGGGACAGGGAGAACACTGAAGCTTTCTTT | CASSRDRENTEAFF